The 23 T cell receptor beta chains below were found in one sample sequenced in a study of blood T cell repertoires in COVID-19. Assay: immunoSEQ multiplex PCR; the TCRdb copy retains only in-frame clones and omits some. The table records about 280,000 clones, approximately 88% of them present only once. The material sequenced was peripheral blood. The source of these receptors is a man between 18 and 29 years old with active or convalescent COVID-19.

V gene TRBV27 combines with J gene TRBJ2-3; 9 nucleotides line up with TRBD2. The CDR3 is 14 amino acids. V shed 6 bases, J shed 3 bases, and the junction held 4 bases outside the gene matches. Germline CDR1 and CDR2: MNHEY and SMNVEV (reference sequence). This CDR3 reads CASRPSGGTDTQYF. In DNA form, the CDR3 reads TGTGCCAGCAGGCCCAGCGGGGGGACAGATACGCAGTATTTT.

The CDR3, as DNA: TGCGCCAGCAGCTTGGGACCAGGTTCTTCTGGAAACACCATATATTTT. Translated, it gives CASSLGPGSSGNTIYF. V is TRBV5-1 and J is TRBJ1-3; no clear D gene. V was shortened by 0 bases and J by 1 base, with 11 bases between the two germline ends. The V gene's germline CDR1 is SGHRS and CDR2 YFSETQ. The CDR3 loop spans 16 amino acids.

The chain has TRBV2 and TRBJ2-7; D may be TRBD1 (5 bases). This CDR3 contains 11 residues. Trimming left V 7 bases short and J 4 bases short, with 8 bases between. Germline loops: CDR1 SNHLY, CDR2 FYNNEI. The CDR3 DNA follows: TGTGCCAGCAAACAGGTATACGAGCAGTACTTC. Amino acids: CASKQVYEQYF.

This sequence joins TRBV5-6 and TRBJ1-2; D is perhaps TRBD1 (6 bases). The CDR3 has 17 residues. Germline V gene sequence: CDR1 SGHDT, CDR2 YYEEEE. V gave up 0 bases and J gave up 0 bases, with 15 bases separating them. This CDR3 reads CASSLVGRGPANYGYTF. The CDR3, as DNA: TGTGCCAGCAGCTTGGTTGGCAGGGGCCCCGCTAACTATGGCTACACCTTC.

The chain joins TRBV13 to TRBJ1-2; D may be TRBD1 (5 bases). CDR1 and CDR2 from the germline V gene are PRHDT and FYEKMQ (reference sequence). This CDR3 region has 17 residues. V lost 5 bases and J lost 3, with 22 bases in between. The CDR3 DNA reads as TGTGCCAGCAGCACCGAGGTTGGGGCGTTTCGCGACTATGGCTACACCTTC. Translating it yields CASSTEVGAFRDYGYTF.

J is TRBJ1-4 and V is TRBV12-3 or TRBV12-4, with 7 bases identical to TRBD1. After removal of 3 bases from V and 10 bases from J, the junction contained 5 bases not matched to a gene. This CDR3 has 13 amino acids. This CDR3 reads CASSLGQQAKLFF. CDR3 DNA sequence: TGTGCCAGCAGTTTGGGACAGCAAGCAAAACTGTTTTTT.

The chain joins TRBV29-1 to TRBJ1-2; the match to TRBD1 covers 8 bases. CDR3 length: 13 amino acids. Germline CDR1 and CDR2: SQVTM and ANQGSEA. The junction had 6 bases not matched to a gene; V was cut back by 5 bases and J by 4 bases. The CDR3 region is CSVWTGLVYGYTF. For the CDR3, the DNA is TGCAGCGTTTGGACAGGGTTGGTCTATGGCTACACCTTC.

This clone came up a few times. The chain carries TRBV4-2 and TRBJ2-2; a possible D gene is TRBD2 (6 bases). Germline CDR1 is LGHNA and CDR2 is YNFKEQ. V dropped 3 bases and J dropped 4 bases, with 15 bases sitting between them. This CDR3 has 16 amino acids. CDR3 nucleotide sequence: TGTGCCAGCAGCCACGCACAAGACGGGAGCACCGGGGAGCTGTTTTTT. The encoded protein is CASSHAQDGSTGELFF.

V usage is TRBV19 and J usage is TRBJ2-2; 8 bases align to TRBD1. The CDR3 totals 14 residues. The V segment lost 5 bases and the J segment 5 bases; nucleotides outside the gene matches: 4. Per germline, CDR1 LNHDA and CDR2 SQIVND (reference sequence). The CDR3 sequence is CASSPTGGTGELFF. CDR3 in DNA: TGTGCCAGTAGTCCCACAGGGGGGACCGGGGAGCTGTTTTTT.

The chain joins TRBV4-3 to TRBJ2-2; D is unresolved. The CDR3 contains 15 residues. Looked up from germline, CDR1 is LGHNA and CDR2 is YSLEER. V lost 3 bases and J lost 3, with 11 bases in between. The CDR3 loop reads CASSQALPDTGELFF. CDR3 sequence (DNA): TGCGCCAGCAGCCAGGCCTTACCAGACACCGGGGAGCTGTTTTTT.

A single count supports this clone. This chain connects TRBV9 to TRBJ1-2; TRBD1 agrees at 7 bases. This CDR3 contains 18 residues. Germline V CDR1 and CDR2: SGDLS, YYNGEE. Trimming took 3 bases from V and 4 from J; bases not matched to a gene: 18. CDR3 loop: CASSDTTSWDRRTYGYTF. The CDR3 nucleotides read TGTGCCAGCAGCGATACGACCTCTTGGGACAGAAGAACCTATGGCTACACCTTC.

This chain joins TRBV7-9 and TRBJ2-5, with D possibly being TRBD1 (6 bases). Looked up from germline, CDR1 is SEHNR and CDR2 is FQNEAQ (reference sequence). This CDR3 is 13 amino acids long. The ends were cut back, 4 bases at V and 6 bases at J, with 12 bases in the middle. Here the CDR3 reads CASSSAGTQTQYF. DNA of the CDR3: TGTGCCAGCAGCTCTGCCGGGACACAGACCCAGTACTTC.

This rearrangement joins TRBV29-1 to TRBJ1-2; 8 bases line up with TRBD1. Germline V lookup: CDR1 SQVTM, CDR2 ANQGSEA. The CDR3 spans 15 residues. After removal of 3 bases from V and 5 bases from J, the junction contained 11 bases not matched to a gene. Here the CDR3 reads CSVDLVGDRIYGYTF. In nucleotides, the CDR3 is TGCAGCGTTGACTTGGTGGGGGACAGGATTTATGGCTACACCTTC.

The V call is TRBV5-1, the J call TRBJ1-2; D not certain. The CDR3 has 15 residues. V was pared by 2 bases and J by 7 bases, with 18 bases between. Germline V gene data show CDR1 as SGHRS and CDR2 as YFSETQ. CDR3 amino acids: CASSLEYSSLGGYTF. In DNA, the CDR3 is TGCGCCAGCAGCTTAGAATACAGCAGTTTGGGTGGCTACACCTTC.

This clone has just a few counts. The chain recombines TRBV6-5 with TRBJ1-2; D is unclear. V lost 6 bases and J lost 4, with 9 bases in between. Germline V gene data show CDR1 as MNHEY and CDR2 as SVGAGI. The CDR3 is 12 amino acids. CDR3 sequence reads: CASRPFGYGYTF. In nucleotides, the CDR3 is TGTGCCAGCAGGCCCTTCGGCTATGGCTACACCTTC.

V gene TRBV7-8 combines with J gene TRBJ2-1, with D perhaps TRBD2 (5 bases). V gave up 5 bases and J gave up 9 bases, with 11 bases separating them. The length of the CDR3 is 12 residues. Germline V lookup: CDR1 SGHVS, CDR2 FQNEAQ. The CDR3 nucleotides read TGTGCCAGCAGCCTCACTGCGGGTGAGCAGTTCTTC. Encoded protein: CASSLTAGEQFF.

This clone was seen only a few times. In DNA form, the CDR3 reads TGTGCCAGCAGTCCGTTAGATTACGAGCAGTACTTC. Protein sequence: CASSPLDYEQYF. This chain connects TRBV12-3 or TRBV12-4 to TRBJ2-7, with unresolved D. The CDR3 has 12 amino acids. V was pared by 5 bases and J by 4 bases, with 9 bases between.

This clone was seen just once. The CDR3 is CASSSGLQETQYF. The CDR3, as DNA: TGTGCCAGCAGCTCGGGACTCCAAGAGACCCAGTACTTC. This chain joins TRBV5-6 and TRBJ2-5, with D perhaps matching TRBD2 (6 bases). This CDR3 has 13 residues. Trimming cost V 3 bases and J 1 base, with 7 bases left between them. CDR1 SGHDT and CDR2 YYEEEE come from the germline V gene.

DNA for the CDR3: TGTGCCAGCATAGGACCCGGGGACACTGAAGCTTTCTTT. This sequence encodes CASIGPGDTEAFF. This chain connects TRBV2 to TRBJ1-1; D remains ambiguous. The CDR3 is 13 amino acids. V was clipped by 7 bases and J by 3 bases, with 12 bases between them. The V gene's germline CDR1 is SNHLY and CDR2 FYNNEI.

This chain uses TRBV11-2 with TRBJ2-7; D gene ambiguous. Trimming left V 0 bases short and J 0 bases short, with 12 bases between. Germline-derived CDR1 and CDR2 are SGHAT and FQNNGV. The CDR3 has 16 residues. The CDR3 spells CASSLESFWPSYEQYF. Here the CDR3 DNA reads TGTGCCAGCAGCTTAGAGTCTTTTTGGCCCTCCTACGAGCAGTACTTC.

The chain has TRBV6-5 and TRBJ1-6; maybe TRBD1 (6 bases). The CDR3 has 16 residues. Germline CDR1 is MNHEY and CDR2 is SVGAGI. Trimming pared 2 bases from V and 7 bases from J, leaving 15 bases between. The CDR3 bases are TGTGCCAGCAGTTACACAAGACAGGCTAACAATTCACCCCTCCACTTT. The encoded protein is CASSYTRQANNSPLHF.

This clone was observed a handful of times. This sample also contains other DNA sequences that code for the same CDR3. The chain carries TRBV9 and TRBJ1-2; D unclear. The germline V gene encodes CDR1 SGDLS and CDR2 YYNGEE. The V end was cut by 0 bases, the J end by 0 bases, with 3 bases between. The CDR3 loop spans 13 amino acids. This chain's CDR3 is CASSVAANYGYTF. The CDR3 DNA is TGTGCCAGCAGCGTAGCAGCTAACTATGGCTACACCTTC. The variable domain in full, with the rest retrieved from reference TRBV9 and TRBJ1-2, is DSGVTQTPKHLITATGQRVTLRCSPRSGDLSVYWYQQSLDQGLQFLIQYYNGEERAKGNILERFSAQQFPDLHSELNLSSLELGDSALYFCASSVAANYGYTFGSGTRLTVV.

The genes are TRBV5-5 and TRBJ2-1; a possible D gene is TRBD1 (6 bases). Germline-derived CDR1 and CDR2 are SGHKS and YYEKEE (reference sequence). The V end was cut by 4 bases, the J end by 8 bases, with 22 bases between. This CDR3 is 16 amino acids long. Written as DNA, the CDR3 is TGTGCCAGCAGCCCCCACGGCAGGGGTAGAGGGGATGAGCAGTTCTTC. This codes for CASSPHGRGRGDEQFF. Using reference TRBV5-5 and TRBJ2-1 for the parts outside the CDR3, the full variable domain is DAGVTQSPTHLIKTRGQQVTLRCSPISGHKSVSWYQQVLGQGPQFIFQYYEKEERGRGNFPDRFSARQFPNYSSELNVNALLLGDSALYLCASSPHGRGRGDEQFFGPGTRLTVL.